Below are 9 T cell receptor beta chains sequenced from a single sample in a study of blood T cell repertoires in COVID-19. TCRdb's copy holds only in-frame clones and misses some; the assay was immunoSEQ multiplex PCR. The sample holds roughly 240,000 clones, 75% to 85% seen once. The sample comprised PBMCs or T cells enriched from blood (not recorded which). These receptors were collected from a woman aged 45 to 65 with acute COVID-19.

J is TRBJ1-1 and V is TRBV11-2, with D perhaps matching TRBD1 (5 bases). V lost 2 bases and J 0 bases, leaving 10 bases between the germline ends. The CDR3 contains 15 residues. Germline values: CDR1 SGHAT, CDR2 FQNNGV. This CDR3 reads CASSLWGDMNTEAFF. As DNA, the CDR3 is TGTGCCAGCAGCTTATGGGGCGACATGAACACTGAAGCTTTCTTT. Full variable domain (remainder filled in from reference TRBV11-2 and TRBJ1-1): EAGVAQSPRYKIIEKRQSVAFWCNPISGHATLYWYQQILGQGPKLLIQFQNNGVVDDSQLPKDRFSAERLKGVDSTLKIQPAKLEDSAVYLCASSLWGDMNTEAFFGQGTRLTVV.

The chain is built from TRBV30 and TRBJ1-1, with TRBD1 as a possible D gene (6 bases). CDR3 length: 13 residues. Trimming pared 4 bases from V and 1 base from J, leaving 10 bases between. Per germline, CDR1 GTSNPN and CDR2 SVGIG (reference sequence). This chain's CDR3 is CAWIRTANTEAFF. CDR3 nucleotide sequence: TGTGCCTGGATCAGGACAGCGAACACTGAAGCTTTCTTT. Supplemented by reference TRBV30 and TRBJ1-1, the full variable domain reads SQTIHQWPATLVQPVGSPLSLECTVEGTSNPNLYWYRQAAGRGLQLLFYSVGIGQISSEVPQNLSASRPQDRQFILSSKKLLLSDSGFYLCAWIRTANTEAFFGQGTRLTVV.

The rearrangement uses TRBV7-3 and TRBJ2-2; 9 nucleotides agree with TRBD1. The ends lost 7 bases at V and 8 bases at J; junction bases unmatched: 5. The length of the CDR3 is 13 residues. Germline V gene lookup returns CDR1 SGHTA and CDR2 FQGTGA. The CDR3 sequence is CASNGQGRGELFF. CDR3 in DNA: TGTGCCAGCAACGGACAGGGGCGTGGGGAGCTGTTTTTT.

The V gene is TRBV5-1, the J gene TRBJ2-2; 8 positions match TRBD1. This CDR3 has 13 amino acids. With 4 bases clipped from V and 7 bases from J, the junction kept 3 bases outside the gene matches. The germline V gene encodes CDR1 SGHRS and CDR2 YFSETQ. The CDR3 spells CASSPDRVGELFF. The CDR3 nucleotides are TGCGCCAGCAGCCCGGACAGGGTCGGGGAGCTGTTTTTT.

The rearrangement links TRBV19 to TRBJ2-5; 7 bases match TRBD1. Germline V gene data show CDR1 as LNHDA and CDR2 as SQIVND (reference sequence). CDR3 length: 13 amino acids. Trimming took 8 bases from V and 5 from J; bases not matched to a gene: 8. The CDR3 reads CASSTGLRETQYF. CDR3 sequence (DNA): TGTGCCAGTTCGACAGGGTTGAGGGAGACCCAGTACTTC. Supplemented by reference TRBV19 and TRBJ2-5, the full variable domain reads DGGITQSPKYLFRKEGQNVTLSCEQNLNHDAMYWYRQDPGQGLRLIYYSQIVNDFQKGDIAEGYSVSREKKESFPLTVTSAQKNPTAFYLCASSTGLRETQYFGPGTRLLVL.

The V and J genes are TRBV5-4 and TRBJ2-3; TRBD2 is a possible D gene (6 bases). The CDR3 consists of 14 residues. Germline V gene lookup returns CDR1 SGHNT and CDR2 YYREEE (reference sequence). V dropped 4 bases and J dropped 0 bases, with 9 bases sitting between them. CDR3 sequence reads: CASSGTSSTDTQYF. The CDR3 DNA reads TGTGCCAGCAGCGGGACTTCTAGCACAGATACGCAGTATTTT.

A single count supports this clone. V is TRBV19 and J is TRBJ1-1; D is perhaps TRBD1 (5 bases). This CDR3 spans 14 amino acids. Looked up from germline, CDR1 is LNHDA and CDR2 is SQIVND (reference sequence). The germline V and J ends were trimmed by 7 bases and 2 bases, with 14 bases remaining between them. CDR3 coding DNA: TGTGCCAGTAAGGATGGGCAGGGAAACACTGAAGCTTTCTTT. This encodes CASKDGQGNTEAFF.

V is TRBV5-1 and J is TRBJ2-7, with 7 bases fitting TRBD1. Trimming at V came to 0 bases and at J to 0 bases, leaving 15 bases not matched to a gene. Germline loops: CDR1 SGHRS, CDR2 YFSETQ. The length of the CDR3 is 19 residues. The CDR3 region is CASSLARGGGLSSSYEQYF. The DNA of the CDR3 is TGCGCCAGCAGCTTGGCTCGAGGGGGCGGCCTGTCGAGCTCCTACGAGCAGTACTTC.

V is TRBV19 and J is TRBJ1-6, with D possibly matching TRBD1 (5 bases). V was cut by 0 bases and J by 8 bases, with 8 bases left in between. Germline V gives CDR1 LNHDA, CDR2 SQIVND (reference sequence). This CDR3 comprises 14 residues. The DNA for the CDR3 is TGTGCCAGTAGTATAGATCCCAGGGATTCACCCCTCCACTTT. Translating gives CASSIDPRDSPLHF.